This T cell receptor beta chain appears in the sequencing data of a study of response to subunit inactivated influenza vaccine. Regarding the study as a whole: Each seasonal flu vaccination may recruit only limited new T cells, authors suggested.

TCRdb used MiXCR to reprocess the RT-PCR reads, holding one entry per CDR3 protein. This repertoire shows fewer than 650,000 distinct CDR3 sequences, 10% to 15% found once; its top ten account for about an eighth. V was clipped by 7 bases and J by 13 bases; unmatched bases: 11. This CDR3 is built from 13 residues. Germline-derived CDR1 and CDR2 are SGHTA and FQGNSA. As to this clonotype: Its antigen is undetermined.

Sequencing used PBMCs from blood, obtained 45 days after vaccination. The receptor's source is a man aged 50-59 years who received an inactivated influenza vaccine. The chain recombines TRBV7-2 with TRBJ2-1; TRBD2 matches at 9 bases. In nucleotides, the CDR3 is TGTGCCAGCAACAAGGGGCGGGGGGGAGAACAGTTCTTC. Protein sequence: CASNKGRGGEQFF.